The table lists the clone carrying this T cell receptor beta chain with many counts. Antigen: not known. This specimen belongs to a study of regulatory T cells in long-lasting Graves disease. Overall study findings and caveats: Clonotypes that were public and shared totalled fewer than 3,500 in persistent patients versus 966 in new patients.

HTBI primers from iRepertoire and Arm-PCR of CDR3 regions yielded the TCR beta libraries. TCRdb re-called the multiplex PCR reads through MiXCR, storing one row per CDR3 protein. Of some 340,000 distinct CDR3 sequences listed, over 9.5% are singletons. Time point meaning: newly diagnosed GD, antithyroid drugs for less than 3 months. The TCR library was prepared using RNA isolated from PBMCs. Germline loops: CDR1 SEHNR, CDR2 FQNEAQ (reference sequence). With 5 bases removed from V and 5 bases from J, the gap between germline ends came to 21 bases. The CDR3 length is 16 residues. The same sample was also used in a study of T cells in Graves' hyperthyroidism and ophthalmopathy.

The sequenced sample was peripheral blood mononuclear cells (PBMCs), obtained at new diagnosis, from a patient treated with antithyroid drugs. The chain joins TRBV7-9 to TRBJ2-5; D uncertain. The receptor was derived from a woman younger than 35 with Graves disease. The CDR3 DNA follows: TGTGCCAGCAGCAAAACCACTTCCGGGTTCGGGGAGACCCAGTACTTC. This codes for CASSKTTSGFGETQYF. Supplemented by reference TRBV7-9 and TRBJ2-5, the full variable domain reads DTGVSQNPRHKITKRGQNVTFRCDPISEHNRLYWYRQTLGQGPEFLTYFQNEAQLEKSRLLSDRFSAERPKGSFSTLEIQRTEQGDSAMYLCASSKTTSGFGETQYFGPGTRLLVL.